These 2 T cell receptor beta chains share one sample of origin, sequenced in a study of persistence of HIV-infected CD4 T cells. The libraries were made with immunoSEQ version 4 in survey mode. The protocol was immunoSEQ multiplex PCR, while the TCRdb copy is restricted to in-frame clones and leaves out a portion. The repertoire holds about 36,000 clones, with about 83% as singletons. Their antigens remain unidentified. An overlapping HIV-1 Gag peptide pool stimulated these cells at 1 ug/peptide/mL. CD40L-negative CD69-negative CD45RO-high memory CD4+ T cells were sorted as populations depleted of antigen-responding cells. Sample: cultured CD4+ T cells from PBMCs, taken from a patient who received antiretroviral therapy. The receptors come from an adult with HIV. The donor label of this sample is uncertain.

The chain joins TRBV2 to TRBJ1-5; no clear D gene. Germline CDR1 and CDR2: SNHLY and FYNNEI. The V and J ends lost 2 bases and 4 bases respectively, with 9 bases between them. CDR3 length equals 14 residues. CDR3 region: CASSERTENQPQHF. CDR3 sequence (DNA): TGTGCCAGCAGTGAAAGAACGGAGAATCAGCCCCAGCATTTT. The full variable domain, its missing parts supplied by reference TRBV2 and TRBJ1-5, is EPEVTQTPSHQVTQMGQEVILRCVPISNHLYFYWYRQILGQKVEFLVSFYNNEISEKSEIFDDQFSVERPDGSNFTLKIRSTKLEDSAMYFCASSERTENQPQHFGDGTRLSIL.

The V gene is TRBV7-9, the J gene TRBJ1-5; perhaps TRBD1 as D (6 bases). CDR1 and CDR2 (germline): SEHNR, FQNEAQ (reference sequence). V was shortened by 5 bases and J by 4 bases, with 21 bases between the two germline ends. This CDR3 spans 17 amino acids. As DNA, the CDR3 is TGTGCCAGCAGCCCTAGCGAGGGGGGGGCTGGGAATCAGCCCCAGCATTTT. It is translated as CASSPSEGGAGNQPQHF.